Each of the 18 T cell receptor beta chains below was sequenced from the same sample in a study of shared clonotypes between healthy human individuals. Assay used: immunoSEQ multiplex PCR; TCRdb lists only in-frame clones, some missing. The repertoire holds under 850,000 clones, 55% to 80% seen once, with around 1.7% in the top ten. The sequencing input was memory CD4+ T cells sorted from blood. Subset defined: CD45RA-negative fraction. These receptors originate from a woman in her twenties or thirties in good health.

This chain joins TRBV2 and TRBJ2-7, with a tentative D call TRBD2 (5 bases). This CDR3 has 12 residues. V was cut by 6 bases and J by 5 bases, with 11 bases left in between. Germline CDR1 SNHLY, CDR2 FYNNEI. This CDR3 is CASSLARHEQYF. As DNA, the CDR3 is TGTGCCAGCAGCTTAGCGCGGCACGAGCAGTACTTC.

The chain employs TRBV11-3 and TRBJ2-2, with TRBD1 as a possible D gene (5 bases). CDR3 size: 14 residues. With 4 bases removed from V and 6 bases from J, the gap between germline ends came to 12 bases. The V gene's germline CDR1 is SGHNT and CDR2 YENEEA. The CDR3 DNA reads TGTGCCAGCAGCTACAAGCCAGGGCCCGGGGAGCTGTTTTTT. Protein product: CASSYKPGPGELFF.

A single count supports this clone. CDR3 loop: CASSPGNYNEQFF. The CDR3 DNA reads as TGTGCCAGCAGCCCCGGGAACTACAATGAGCAGTTCTTC. The chain couples TRBV11-3 to TRBJ2-1, with a possible D match to TRBD2 (5 bases). Germline V CDR1 and CDR2: SGHNT, YENEEA. Trimming took off 5 bases at V and 3 bases at J, with 8 bases between the two ends. The CDR3 loop spans 13 amino acids.

This clone was seen ten or more times. This chain links TRBV5-1 with TRBJ2-7; D uncertain. The germline V and J ends were trimmed by 2 bases and 4 bases, with 7 bases remaining between them. This CDR3 is 12 amino acids long. CDR1 is SGHRS, CDR2 YFSETQ, per germline. CDR3 residues: CASSLDRYEQYF. CDR3 in DNA: TGCGCCAGCAGCTTAGATCGGTACGAGCAGTACTTC.

This clone was counted a single time. V is TRBV11-1 and J is TRBJ2-1; TRBD1 aligns across 7 bases. Losses at the gene ends were 3 bases for V and 1 base for J; bases not matched to a gene: 3. CDR3 size: 15 residues. CDR1 and CDR2 (germline): SGHAT, FQDESV (reference sequence). CDR3 residues: CASSFQGESYNEQFF. The CDR3 DNA is TGTGCCAGCAGCTTCCAGGGGGAATCCTACAATGAGCAGTTCTTC.

This chain uses TRBV30 with TRBJ2-3, with D perhaps being TRBD1 or TRBD2 (5 bases each). Germline CDR1 and CDR2: GTSNPN and SVGIG (reference sequence). The CDR3 totals 12 residues. V was pared by 0 bases and J by 7 bases, with 8 bases between. The CDR3, as DNA: TGTGCCTGGAGTGTCGAGGGGTATACGCAGTATTTT. This codes for CAWSVEGYTQYF.

The V call is TRBV11-3, the J call TRBJ2-1; 11 bases match TRBD2. The trim removed 0 bases at V and 2 bases at J, leaving 6 bases unmatched. The germline V gene has CDR1 SGHNT and CDR2 YENEEA. CDR3 length: 18 residues. CDR3 residues: CASSLEAPLAGAYNEQFF. For the CDR3, the DNA is TGTGCCAGCAGCTTAGAAGCCCCACTAGCGGGAGCCTACAATGAGCAGTTCTTC.

Worth noting for this clone: One end of the junction fails to match germline, which may point to a read error. The chain has TRBV15 and TRBJ1-2; unclear D gene. Germline loops: CDR1 LNHNV, CDR2 YYDKDF (reference sequence). The CDR3 has 14 amino acids. The DNA of the CDR3 is TGTGCCACCAGCAGAGATCCTTCGGCCGGACCGACCTCCTTC. It codes for CATSRDPSAGPTSF.

Turning to this clone: Other nucleotide sequences from this sample produce the same CDR3. Here the CDR3 reads CASSPDTGELFF. Written as DNA, the CDR3 is TGTGCCAGCTCACCGGACACCGGGGAGCTGTTTTTT. The V and J genes are TRBV18 and TRBJ2-2, with unresolved D. Germline lookup yields CDR1 KGHSH and CDR2 LQKENI. The germline V and J ends were trimmed by 3 bases and 3 bases, with 2 bases remaining between them. This CDR3 comprises 12 residues. The variable domain in full, completed from reference TRBV18 and TRBJ2-2, reads NAGVMQNPRHLVRRRGQEARLRCSPMKGHSHVYWYRQLPEEGLKFMVYLQKENIIDESGMPKERFSAEFPKEGPSILRIQQVVRGDSAAYFCASSPDTGELFFGEGSRLTVL.

The chain employs TRBV5-4 and TRBJ1-1; D not resolved. Germline CDR1 is SGHNT and CDR2 is YYREEE (reference sequence). V lost 0 bases, J lost 1 base, and 7 bases lay in between. This CDR3 has 14 amino acids. The DNA for the CDR3 is TGTGCCAGCAGCTTGGACCAGACGAACACTGAAGCTTTCTTT. It specifies CASSLDQTNTEAFF.

The rearrangement links TRBV7-9 to TRBJ2-5; possibly TRBD1 or TRBD2 for D (5 bases each). V dropped 1 base and J dropped 2 bases, with 14 bases sitting between them. This CDR3 has 16 amino acids. The germline gives CDR1 SEHNR, CDR2 FQNEAQ (reference sequence). DNA for the CDR3: TGTGCCAGCAGCTTAGTAAATCCGGGACCTCAAGAGACCCAGTACTTC. Translated: CASSLVNPGPQETQYF. The full variable domain, its missing parts supplied by reference TRBV7-9 and TRBJ2-5, is DTGVSQNPRHKITKRGQNVTFRCDPISEHNRLYWYRQTLGQGPEFLTYFQNEAQLEKSRLLSDRFSAERPKGSFSTLEIQRTEQGDSAMYLCASSLVNPGPQETQYFGPGTRLLVL.

The chain carries TRBV7-9 and TRBJ2-1, with TRBD2 identical over 7 bases. The CDR3 is 16 amino acids. CDR1 is SEHNR, CDR2 FQNEAQ, per germline (reference sequence). Losses at the gene ends were 2 bases for V and 7 bases for J; bases not matched to a gene: 11. The CDR3 loop is CASSLPFAGGKNEQFF. CDR3 DNA: TGTGCCAGCAGCTTACCCTTCGCCGGGGGGAAAAATGAGCAGTTCTTC.

The chain is built from TRBV5-1 and TRBJ2-3; D remains ambiguous. V lost 4 bases to trimming and J lost 6 bases, with 9 bases between them. The CDR3 loop spans 12 amino acids. Germline lookup yields CDR1 SGHRS and CDR2 YFSETQ. This CDR3 reads CASSERLDTQYF. In DNA, the CDR3 is TGCGCCAGCAGCGAAAGACTGGATACGCAGTATTTT. The variable domain in full, with the rest retrieved from reference TRBV5-1 and TRBJ2-3, is KAGVTQTPRYLIKTRGQQVTLSCSPISGHRSVSWYQQTPGQGLQFLFEYFSETQRNKGNFPGRFSGRQFSNSRSEMNVSTLELGDSALYLCASSERLDTQYFGPGTRLTVL.

This clone was counted at least ten times. The chain uses TRBV29-1 and TRBJ2-1; 14 bases are shared with TRBD2. Germline CDR1 reads SQVTM; CDR2 reads ANQGSEA. The CDR3 loop spans 16 amino acids. The V segment lost 7 bases and the J segment 5 bases; nucleotides outside the gene matches: 10. The CDR3 loop is CSDRTSGRWGNNEQFF. The CDR3 DNA is TGCAGCGATCGGACTAGCGGGAGGTGGGGTAACAATGAGCAGTTCTTC.

The chain employs TRBV5-8 and TRBJ1-4; the D is unclear. Per germline, CDR1 SGHTS and CDR2 YDEGEE. V lost 1 base and J lost 8, with 15 bases in between. The CDR3 covers 15 residues. In nucleotides, the CDR3 is TGTGCCAGCAGCTTGTATCAGGATTCGCGGGAAAAACTGTTTTTT. Its protein is CASSLYQDSREKLFF.

Concerning this clone itself: Other DNA sequences within the sample encode an identical CDR3. The chain employs TRBV5-1 and TRBJ1-2; D not certain. CDR3 length: 13 amino acids. Germline V gene data show CDR1 as SGHRS and CDR2 as YFSETQ. V shed 0 bases and J shed 3 bases, with 6 bases lying between them. As DNA, the CDR3 is TGCGCCAGCAGCTTGGCCCGGGACTATGGCTACACCTTC. Its protein product is CASSLARDYGYTF.

This clone was seen only once. The chain carries TRBV18 and TRBJ2-3, with D perhaps matching TRBD1 (5 bases). The V and J ends lost 6 bases and 0 bases respectively, with 13 bases between them. This CDR3 region has 15 residues. Germline CDR1 and CDR2: KGHSH and LQKENI. The CDR3 region has the DNA TGTGCCAGCTCGGGGCAGGCCACCAGCACAGATACGCAGTATTTT. It specifies CASSGQATSTDTQYF.

A single count supports this clone. The J gene is TRBJ2-7, the V gene TRBV5-1, with D tentatively TRBD2 (7 bases). Germline loops: CDR1 SGHRS, CDR2 YFSETQ. The CDR3 consists of 15 residues. The V end lost 2 bases, the J end lost 3 bases, and 15 bases lay between the germline ends. CDR3 loop: CASSFGGGTDYEQYF. In nucleotides, the CDR3 is TGCGCCAGCAGCTTCGGCGGGGGCACCGACTACGAGCAGTACTTC.